This T cell receptor (beta chain) emerged from a study of cytomegalovirus exposure and HLA in healthy donors. Whole-study results and caveats: The classifier, whose performance was assessed in both the original and validation cohorts, reportedly diagnosed cytomegalovirus status with high specificity and sensitivity. First-cohort TCR clusters were later found to tend to co-occur in the 120 or so validation repertoires.

With 3 bases removed from V and 1 base from J, the gap between germline ends came to 6 bases. CDR1 and CDR2 (germline): SNHLY, FYNNEI. The CDR3 sequence is 13 residues long. The method was immunoSEQ multiplex PCR; TCRdb's version includes in-frame clones alone and lacks a portion of them. The table includes 220,000 or so clones, over 70% detected once. A note on this clone: Its specificity is unknown.

This chain connects TRBV2 to TRBJ1-1; D is possibly TRBD1 (5 bases). This TCR was recovered from a woman aged 25 to 39 in good health and CMV-seropositive. Sequenced material: PBMCs. CDR3 bases: TGTGCCAGCAGTGAGGGGCGGAACACTGAAGCTTTCTTT. This codes for CASSEGRNTEAFF.